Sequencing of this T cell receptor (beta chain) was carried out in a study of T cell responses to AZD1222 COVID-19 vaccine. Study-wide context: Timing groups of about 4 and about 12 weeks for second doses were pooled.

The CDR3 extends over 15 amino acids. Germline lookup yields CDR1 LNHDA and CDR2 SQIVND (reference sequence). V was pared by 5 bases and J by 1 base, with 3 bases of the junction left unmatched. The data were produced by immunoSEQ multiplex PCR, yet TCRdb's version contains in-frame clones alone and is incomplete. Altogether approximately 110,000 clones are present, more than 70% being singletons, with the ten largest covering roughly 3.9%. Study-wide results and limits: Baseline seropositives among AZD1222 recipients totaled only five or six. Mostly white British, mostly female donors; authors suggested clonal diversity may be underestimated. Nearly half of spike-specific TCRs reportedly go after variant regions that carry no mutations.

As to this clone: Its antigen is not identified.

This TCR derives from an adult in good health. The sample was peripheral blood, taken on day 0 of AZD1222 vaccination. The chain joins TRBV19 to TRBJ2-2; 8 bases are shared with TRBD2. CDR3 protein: CASSSGLGNTGELFF. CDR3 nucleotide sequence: TGTGCCAGTAGTTCGGGACTAGGGAACACCGGGGAGCTGTTTTTT.